This T cell receptor (beta chain) appears in the sequencing data of a study of blood T cell repertoires in COVID-19. The data were produced by immunoSEQ multiplex PCR, yet TCRdb's version contains in-frame clones alone and is incomplete. Altogether about 390,000 clones are present, approximately 87% being singletons, with the ten largest covering about 9.4%. This clone was seen more than once but under ten times. V shed 4 bases, J shed 0 bases, and the junction held 9 bases outside the gene matches. CDR3 length: 16 amino acids. Germline V gene data show CDR1 as SGHNT and CDR2 as YENEEA. The chain carries TRBV11-3 and TRBJ2-7; 7 bases line up with TRBD2. This clonotype was sampled from a woman between 50 and 59 years old who had recovered from COVID-19. Sequenced sample: PBMCs or T cells enriched from blood (not recorded which). In DNA, the CDR3 is TGTGCCAGCAGCTGTAGGCCCCCGGGAGGCTCCTACGAGCAGTACTTC. This gives the protein CASSCRPPGGSYEQYF.